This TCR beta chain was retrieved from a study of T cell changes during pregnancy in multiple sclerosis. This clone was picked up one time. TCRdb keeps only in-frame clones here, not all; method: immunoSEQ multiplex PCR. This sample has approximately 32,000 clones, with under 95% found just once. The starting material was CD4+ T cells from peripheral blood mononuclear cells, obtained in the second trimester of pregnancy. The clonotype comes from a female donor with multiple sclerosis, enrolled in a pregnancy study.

For the CDR3, the DNA is TGCGCCAGCAGCCAAGGTATCCCCAATGAGCAGTTCTTC. It specifies CASSQGIPNEQFF. The chain is built from TRBV4-1 and TRBJ2-1; D is undetermined. Trimming removed 1 base from V and 6 bases from J, with 7 bases in between. Germline V lookup: CDR1 MGHRA, CDR2 YSYEKL. The CDR3 runs 13 residues.